This TCR beta chain derives from a study of spatial heterogeneity in lung cancer. Whole-study context: Within raw reads, each unique TCR and UMI combination appeared on average more than ten times.

On each TCR cDNA molecule, a unique molecular identifier was present. TCRdb re-analysed the 5' RACE reads in MiXCR, keeping a single row per CDR3 protein. This sample has fewer than 60,000 distinct CDR3 sequences; around 7% occur once, and the top ten carry roughly 37%. Time point specified: blood at routine non-recurrence follow-up after resection. Whole RNA obtained from tumor, nontumor lung or frozen PBMC underwent sequencing without sorting. Study findings and constraints: Compared with follow-up, resection was when ubiquitous expanded tumor TCRs appeared in blood more.

The CDR3 sequence is 15 residues long. Germline CDR1 SGHRS, CDR2 YFSETQ. Trimming took 4 bases from V and 3 from J; bases not matched to a gene: 6. This clonotype came up many times. The antigen remains unidentified. This sequence joins TRBV5-1 and TRBJ2-1; 8 nucleotides line up with TRBD2. Sample: PBMCs, taken at follow-up. This TCR was sampled from a female donor with early-stage non-small cell lung cancer. CDR3 region: CASSPPGGGYNEQFF. The CDR3, as DNA: TGCGCCAGCAGCCCTCCGGGGGGGGGCTACAATGAGCAGTTCTTC. Combining the CDR3 with reference TRBV5-1 and TRBJ2-1 gives the whole variable domain KAGVTQTPRYLIKTRGQQVTLSCSPISGHRSVSWYQQTPGQGLQFLFEYFSETQRNKGNFPGRFSGRQFSNSRSEMNVSTLELGDSALYLCASSPPGGGYNEQFFGPGTRLTVL.